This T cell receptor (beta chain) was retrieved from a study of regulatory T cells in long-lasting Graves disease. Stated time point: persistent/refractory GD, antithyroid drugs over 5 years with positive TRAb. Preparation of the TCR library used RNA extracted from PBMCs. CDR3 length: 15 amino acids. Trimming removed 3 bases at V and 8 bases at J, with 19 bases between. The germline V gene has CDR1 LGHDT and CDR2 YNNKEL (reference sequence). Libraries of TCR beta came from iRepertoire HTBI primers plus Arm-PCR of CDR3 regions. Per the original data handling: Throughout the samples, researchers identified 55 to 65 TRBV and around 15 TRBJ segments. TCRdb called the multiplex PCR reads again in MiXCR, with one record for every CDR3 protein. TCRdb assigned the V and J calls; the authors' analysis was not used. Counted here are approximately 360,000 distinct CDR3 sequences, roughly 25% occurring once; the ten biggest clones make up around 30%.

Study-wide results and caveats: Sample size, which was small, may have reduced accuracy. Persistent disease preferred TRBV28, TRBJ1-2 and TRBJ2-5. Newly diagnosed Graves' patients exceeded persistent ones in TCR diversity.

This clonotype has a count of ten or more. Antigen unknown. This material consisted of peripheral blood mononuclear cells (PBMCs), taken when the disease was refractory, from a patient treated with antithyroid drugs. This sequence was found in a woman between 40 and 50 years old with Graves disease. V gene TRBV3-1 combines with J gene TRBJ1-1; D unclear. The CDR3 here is CASSQNLDPTVEAFF. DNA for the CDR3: TGTGCCAGCAGCCAGAACCTAGATCCGACGGTGGAAGCTTTCTTT.